These T cell receptor beta chains were read from a single sample in a study of T cell responses to AZD1222 COVID-19 vaccine. TCRdb's table, derived via immunoSEQ multiplex PCR, lists solely in-frame clones and lacks some. Of about 150,000 clones in the sample, approximately 90% were seen once. The starting material was peripheral blood, obtained on day 0 of AZD1222 vaccination. Receptor source: an adult in good health. The CDR3 runs from the conserved cysteine through the conserved F or W. The order of the fields is CDR3 DNA, CDR3 protein, V gene, D gene, clone size, J gene. D genes are given only for firm matches. Part of the rows lack a size; the others show once, few, many or a class for expanded clones.

DNA: TGTGCCAGCACCCCGGACAGGCTCAGCGGTCAGCCCCAGCATTTT; CDR3: CASTPDRLSGQPQHF; V: TRBV6-2/TRBV6-3; D: TRBD1; size: -; J: TRBJ1-5
DNA: TGTGCCAGCAGTGAAGCGTTTCGGATCTACGAGCAGTACTTC; CDR3: CASSEAFRIYEQYF; V: TRBV6-1; D: -; size: -; J: TRBJ2-7
DNA: TGTGCCAGCAGCCAAGGGACAGCCTCACTCTACGAGCAGTACTTC; CDR3: CASSQGTASLYEQYF; V: TRBV5-8; D: TRBD1; size: -; J: TRBJ2-7
DNA: TGTGCCAGCAGTGTCCCCCCGGGACTAAGGAACACCGGGGAGCTGTTTTTT; CDR3: CASSVPPGLRNTGELFF; V: TRBV2; D: TRBD2; size: -; J: TRBJ2-2
DNA: TGTGCCAGCAGTGAATATGGGAACACTGAAGCTTTCTTT; CDR3: CASSEYGNTEAFF; V: TRBV25-1; D: -; size: -; J: TRBJ1-1
DNA: TGTGCCAGCAAAATAAGACAGGGAGCCCACACTGAAGCTTTCTTT; CDR3: CASKIRQGAHTEAFF; V: TRBV2; D: TRBD1; size: -; J: TRBJ1-1
DNA: TGTGCCAGCACTGAAAACTTCAGGGGTACTGAAGCTTTCTTT; CDR3: CASTENFRGTEAFF; V: TRBV6-1; D: -; size: -; J: TRBJ1-1
DNA: TGTGCCAGCAGCCTAGGCCGGACAACTAATGAAAAACTGTTTTTT; CDR3: CASSLGRTTNEKLFF; V: TRBV7-9; D: -; size: -; J: TRBJ1-4
DNA: TGTGCCAGCAGTTTTGGGGGGACAGTGGTTTATGGCTACACCTTC; CDR3: CASSFGGTVVYGYTF; V: TRBV28; D: TRBD1; size: -; J: TRBJ1-2
DNA: TGTGCCAGCAGCTACCCAGCGGGAGGACTCACAGATACGCAGTATTTT; CDR3: CASSYPAGGLTDTQYF; V: TRBV2; D: TRBD2; size: -; J: TRBJ2-3
DNA: TGTGCCAGCAGGCGAGACAGTAGCAATCAGCCCCAGCATTTT; CDR3: CASRRDSSNQPQHF; V: TRBV28; D: -; size: -; J: TRBJ1-5
DNA: TGTGCCAGTAGTGGACGGTTGGACACTGAAGCTTTCTTT; CDR3: CASSGRLDTEAFF; V: TRBV19; D: -; size: -; J: TRBJ1-1
DNA: TGTGCCAGCAGTTACTCTACAGCCCAAGAGACCCAGTACTTC; CDR3: CASSYSTAQETQYF; V: TRBV6-5; D: -; size: -; J: TRBJ2-5
DNA: TGTGCCACCGACAGGGGACTTGGGTCCCCCCACTTC; CDR3: CATDRGLGSPHF; V: TRBV19; D: TRBD1; size: -; J: TRBJ1-2
DNA: TGTGCCAGTAGTTTGTACTCCGGGGACGAGCAGTACTTC; CDR3: CASSLYSGDEQYF; V: TRBV19; D: -; size: -; J: TRBJ2-7
DNA: TGTGCCAGCACTCCGAAGGCCGGGGGGCCCCAGCATTTT; CDR3: CASTPKAGGPQHF; V: TRBV12-3/TRBV12-4; D: -; size: -; J: TRBJ1-5
DNA: TGTGCCAGCAGCGCTGACGGTAGCGATCAGCCCCAGCATTTT; CDR3: CASSADGSDQPQHF; V: TRBV7-9; D: -; size: -; J: TRBJ1-5
DNA: TGTGCCAGCAGTCCCGGGACTAGCGGGAGTGAGGAGCAGTTCTTC; CDR3: CASSPGTSGSEEQFF; V: TRBV27; D: TRBD2; size: -; J: TRBJ2-1
DNA: TGCGCCAGCAGCCAAGAACTAGCAGTTCGCAATGAGCAGTTCTTC; CDR3: CASSQELAVRNEQFF; V: TRBV4-3; D: -; size: once; J: TRBJ2-1
DNA: TGTGCCAGCAGTCGGGCAGGGGGCGGCACTAATGAAAAACTGTTTTTT; CDR3: CASSRAGGGTNEKLFF; V: TRBV28; D: TRBD1; size: -; J: TRBJ1-4
DNA: TGTGCCAGCAGCCAATTAGCCTTAGGGACGGTGAACACTGAAGCTTTCTTT; CDR3: CASSQLALGTVNTEAFF; V: TRBV3-1/TRBV3-2; D: -; size: -; J: TRBJ1-1
DNA: TGCGCCAGCAGCCAAGTGAGACAGGGGGCGTTGGGGTACAATGAGCAGTTCTTC; CDR3: CASSQVRQGALGYNEQFF; V: TRBV4-3; D: TRBD1; size: -; J: TRBJ2-1
DNA: TGTGCCAGCAGCCTAAAACTAGCCAAAAACATTCAGTACTTC; CDR3: CASSLKLAKNIQYF; V: TRBV7-2; D: -; size: -; J: TRBJ2-4
DNA: TGTGCCAGCAGCTTAGAAGGGGGCGCTGGAAACACCATATATTTT; CDR3: CASSLEGGAGNTIYF; V: TRBV11-2; D: TRBD1; size: -; J: TRBJ1-3
DNA: TGTGCCAGCAGAGGGGACTCCACGGGGGAGCAGTACTTC; CDR3: CASRGDSTGEQYF; V: TRBV6-5; D: -; size: -; J: TRBJ2-7
DNA: TGTGCCAGCGTAACAGGGGGTTTGGGCTACGAGCAGTACTTC; CDR3: CASVTGGLGYEQYF; V: TRBV28; D: TRBD1; size: once; J: TRBJ2-7
DNA: TGTGCCAGCAGCGTACAGGGGGCAAGGAACATTCAGTACTTC; CDR3: CASSVQGARNIQYF; V: TRBV11-1; D: TRBD1; size: once; J: TRBJ2-4
DNA: TGTGCCAGCATGCAAGGGGGCAATCAGCCCCAGCATTTT; CDR3: CASMQGGNQPQHF; V: TRBV6-5; D: -; size: -; J: TRBJ1-5
DNA: TGTGCCAGCTCCCGACAGGGCTCCAATCAGCCCCAGCATTTT; CDR3: CASSRQGSNQPQHF; V: TRBV19; D: TRBD1; size: -; J: TRBJ1-5